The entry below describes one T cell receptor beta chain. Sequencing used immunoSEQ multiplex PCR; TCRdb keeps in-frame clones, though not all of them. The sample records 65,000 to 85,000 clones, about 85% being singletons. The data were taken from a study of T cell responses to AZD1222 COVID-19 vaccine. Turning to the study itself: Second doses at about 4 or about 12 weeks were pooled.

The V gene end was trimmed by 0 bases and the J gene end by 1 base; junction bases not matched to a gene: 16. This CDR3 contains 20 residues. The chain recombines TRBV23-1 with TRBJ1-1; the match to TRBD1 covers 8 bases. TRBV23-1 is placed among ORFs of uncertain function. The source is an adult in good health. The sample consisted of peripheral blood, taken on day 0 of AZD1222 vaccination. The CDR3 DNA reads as TGCGCCAGCAGTCAATCGAAGCAGATCCGGGACAGGCGACCGAACACTGAAGCTTTCTTT. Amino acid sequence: CASSQSKQIRDRRPNTEAFF.